These 17 T cell receptor beta chains were sequenced from one sample in a study of shared clonotypes between healthy human individuals. The repertoire was sequenced with immunoSEQ multiplex PCR; TCRdb's copy has only in-frame clones and lacks some. The repertoire consists of around 320,000 clones, with roughly 84% occurring once and the leading ten covering 15% to 20%. Input material: memory CD8+ T cells sorted from blood. The sample's subset: CD45RO+ cells pooled with CCR7-negative TemRA cells. The receptor source for this set is a man aged 18 to 30 in good health.

This chain joins TRBV5-1 and TRBJ2-7; TRBD1 might be the D (6 bases). This CDR3 region has 14 residues. With 1 base removed from V and 7 bases from J, the gap between germline ends came to 15 bases. Per germline, CDR1 SGHRS and CDR2 YFSETQ. Here the CDR3 DNA reads TGCGCCAGCAGCTTGACGGCAGGGGTGAGGGAGCAGTACTTC. Translating it yields CASSLTAGVREQYF.

The chain carries TRBV6-4 and TRBJ1-6; D not certain. This CDR3 is built from 15 residues. Deletions cut 3 bases from V and 0 bases from J, with 6 bases between. Germline CDR1 reads MRHNA; CDR2 reads SNTAGT. CDR3 sequence (DNA): TGTGCCAGCAGTGAGGCGAGCTCCTATAATTCACCCCTCCACTTT. This codes for CASSEASSYNSPLHF.

The chain recombines TRBV19 with TRBJ2-7; 9 nucleotides align to TRBD1. The CDR3 sequence is 15 residues long. The germline CDR1 and CDR2 sequences are LNHDA and SQIVND (reference sequence). Trimming cost V 3 bases and J 2 bases; bases outside gene matches: 5. In nucleotides, the CDR3 is TGTGCCAGTAGTATCTCGGACAGGGGCACCTACGAGCAGTACTTC. Protein product: CASSISDRGTYEQYF.

This chain links TRBV4-2 with TRBJ2-7; D perhaps matches TRBD1 (6 bases). The V end was cut by 0 bases, the J end by 9 bases, with 18 bases between. Germline CDR1 reads LGHNA; CDR2 reads YNFKEQ. This CDR3 spans 15 amino acids. As DNA, the CDR3 is TGTGCCAGCAGCCAAGATGGGGGCTTAAATTCAGGGCAGTACTTC. Translating gives CASSQDGGLNSGQYF.

This chain uses TRBV6-5 with TRBJ1-2; 7 nucleotides agree with TRBD1. The ends lost 6 bases at V and 9 bases at J; junction bases unmatched: 10. CDR3 length: 13 amino acids. CDR1 and CDR2 (germline): MNHEY, SVGAGI. CDR3 residues: CASRTTGVGSYTF. The CDR3, as DNA: TGTGCCAGCAGAACAACAGGGGTCGGGAGCTACACCTTC.

The V and J genes are TRBV28 and TRBJ2-5; 7 positions match TRBD2. CDR3 size: 15 residues. With 6 bases clipped from V and 5 bases from J, the junction kept 12 bases outside the gene matches. Germline CDR1 reads MDHEN; CDR2 reads SYDVKM. CDR3 sequence (DNA): TGTGCCAGCAGCCAGCCTAGCGGACTAGGGGAGACCCAGTACTTC. This codes for CASSQPSGLGETQYF.

V gene TRBV4-1 combines with J gene TRBJ2-3; 11 bases fit TRBD2. CDR1 and CDR2 from the germline V gene are MGHRA and YSYEKL. The J segment lost 2 bases and the V segment lost 0 bases, leaving 7 bases of the junction unmatched. This CDR3 contains 18 residues. This chain's CDR3 is CASSQEGLAGGFTDTQYF. The DNA of the CDR3 is TGCGCCAGCAGCCAAGAAGGCCTAGCGGGGGGTTTCACAGATACGCAGTATTTT.

The chain carries TRBV5-4 and TRBJ2-5; a possible D gene is TRBD1 (7 bases). CDR3 length equals 15 residues. The ends were cut back, 3 bases at V and 3 bases at J, with 15 bases in the middle. Germline loops: CDR1 SGHNT, CDR2 YYREEE (reference sequence). In DNA, the CDR3 is TGTGCCAGCAGCTGGCAGGGGGGTCCGAAAGAGACCCAGTACTTC. Its protein is CASSWQGGPKETQYF.

The rearrangement links TRBV4-1 to TRBJ1-5, with D possibly TRBD1 on 6 matching bases. Germline V gene data show CDR1 as MGHRA and CDR2 as YSYEKL. Trimming pared 5 bases from V and 4 bases from J, leaving 18 bases between. This CDR3 contains 16 residues. This chain's CDR3 is CASSSGQSLGNQPQHF. The CDR3, as DNA: TGCGCCAGCAGCTCTGGACAGTCCCTAGGAAATCAGCCCCAGCATTTT.

The chain joins TRBV6-5 to TRBJ1-2; TRBD1 might be the D (6 bases). Germline-derived CDR1 and CDR2 are MNHEY and SVGAGI. There are 13 residues in the CDR3. V shed 2 bases and J shed 6 bases, with 10 bases lying between them. CDR3 amino acids: CASSYHRQDGYTF. CDR3 sequence (DNA): TGTGCCAGCAGTTACCATAGACAGGATGGCTACACCTTC.

V is TRBV4-3 and J is TRBJ2-5; D possibly corresponds to TRBD2 (6 bases). V lost 0 bases to trimming and J lost 3 bases, with 14 bases between them. This CDR3 spans 16 amino acids. From germline, CDR1 is LGHNA and CDR2 YSLEER. The CDR3 is CASSQEAPGLEETQYF. CDR3 coding DNA: TGCGCCAGCAGCCAAGAGGCTCCGGGACTCGAAGAGACCCAGTACTTC.

The chain employs TRBV6-5 and TRBJ1-2; 7 bases agree with TRBD1. Germline trimming cut 7 bases from V and 3 bases from J; bases unmatched to any gene: 11. The CDR3 extends over 15 amino acids. Germline V CDR1 and CDR2: MNHEY, SVGAGI. CDR3 coding DNA: TGTGCCAGCACCCAAGGGGGGACAGTAGACTATGGCTACACCTTC. Its protein product is CASTQGGTVDYGYTF.

V and J are TRBV9 and TRBJ2-3, with no clear D. V was pared by 0 bases and J by 3 bases, with 5 bases between. Germline loops: CDR1 SGDLS, CDR2 YYNGEE. The CDR3 runs to 13 residues. CDR3 residues: CASSVGWTDTQYF. As DNA, the CDR3 is TGTGCCAGCAGCGTAGGGTGGACAGATACGCAGTATTTT. The whole variable domain, remainder taken from reference TRBV9 and TRBJ2-3, is DSGVTQTPKHLITATGQRVTLRCSPRSGDLSVYWYQQSLDQGLQFLIQYYNGEERAKGNILERFSAQQFPDLHSELNLSSLELGDSALYFCASSVGWTDTQYFGPGTRLTVL.

The V and J genes are TRBV7-3 and TRBJ2-1, with a tentative D call TRBD2 (5 bases). This CDR3 contains 14 residues. Per the germline V gene, CDR1 is SGHTA and CDR2 is FQGTGA. V lost 1 base and J lost 5, with 9 bases in between. The DNA for the CDR3 is TGTGCCAGCAGCTTAAACGGGATTAACAATGAGCAGTTCTTC. Residues: CASSLNGINNEQFF. Full variable domain (missing parts from reference TRBV7-3 and TRBJ2-1): GAGVSQTPSNKVTEKGKYVELRCDPISGHTALYWYRQSLGQGPEFLIYFQGTGAADDSGLPNDRFFAVRPEGSVSTLKIQRTERGDSAVYLCASSLNGINNEQFFGPGTRLTVL.

A single count supports this clone. The rearrangement uses TRBV7-9 and TRBJ2-7, with TRBD2 matching 12 bases. The CDR3 totals 18 residues. Germline lookup yields CDR1 SEHNR and CDR2 FQNEAQ (reference sequence). J gave up 3 bases and V 5 bases, and 14 bases lay outside the gene matches. The CDR3 here is CASSPRLAGAYFNYEQYF. CDR3 bases: TGTGCCAGCAGCCCACGACTAGCGGGGGCCTATTTCAACTACGAGCAGTACTTC.

CDR3: CASSYSGQWTEAFF. CDR3 nucleotides: TGTGCCAGCAGTTACTCGGGACAGTGGACTGAAGCTTTCTTT. The chain recombines TRBV6-5 with TRBJ1-1; 7 positions agree with TRBD1. The CDR3 extends over 14 amino acids. Germline CDR1 is MNHEY and CDR2 is SVGAGI. The trim removed 0 bases at V and 5 bases at J, leaving 3 bases unmatched.

This clone appeared a single time. The V call is TRBV4-1, the J call TRBJ1-2, with TRBD1 identical over 7 bases. Germline V gene sequence: CDR1 MGHRA, CDR2 YSYEKL. The V gene end was trimmed by 2 bases and the J gene end by 2 bases; junction bases not matched to a gene: 2. The CDR3 sequence is 14 residues long. CDR3 sequence: CASSQIGGNYGYTF. DNA for the CDR3: TGCGCCAGCAGCCAAATAGGGGGCAACTATGGCTACACCTTC.